This TCR beta chain comes out of a study of blood T cell repertoires in COVID-19. The CDR3 covers 16 residues. V shed 2 bases and J shed 7 bases, with 15 bases lying between them. The V gene's germline CDR1 is ENHRY and CDR2 SYGVKD. Sequencing used immunoSEQ multiplex PCR; TCRdb keeps in-frame clones, though not all of them. The sample records 60,000 to 85,000 clones, roughly 90% being singletons. Sequenced material: peripheral blood. The V gene is TRBV10-3, the J gene TRBJ1-6, with D possibly being TRBD1 (5 bases). The source of this sequence is a man aged 45 to 65 with acute or convalescent COVID-19. As DNA, the CDR3 is TGTGCCATCAGTGAGGGTTGGGGCCGGTGGAATTCACCCCTCCACTTT. Its translation is CAISEGWGRWNSPLHF.